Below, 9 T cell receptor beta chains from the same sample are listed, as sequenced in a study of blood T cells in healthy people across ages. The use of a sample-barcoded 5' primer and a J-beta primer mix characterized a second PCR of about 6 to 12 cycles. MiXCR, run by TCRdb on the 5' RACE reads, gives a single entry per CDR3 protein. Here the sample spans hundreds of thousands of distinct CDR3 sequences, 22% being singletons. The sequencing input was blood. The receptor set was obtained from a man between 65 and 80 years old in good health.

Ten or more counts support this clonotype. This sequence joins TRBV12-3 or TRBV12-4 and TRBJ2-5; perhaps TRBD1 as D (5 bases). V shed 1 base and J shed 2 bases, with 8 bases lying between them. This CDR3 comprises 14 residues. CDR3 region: CASSLGAGQETQYF. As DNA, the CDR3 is TGTGCCAGCAGTTTAGGGGCAGGGCAAGAGACCCAGTACTTC.

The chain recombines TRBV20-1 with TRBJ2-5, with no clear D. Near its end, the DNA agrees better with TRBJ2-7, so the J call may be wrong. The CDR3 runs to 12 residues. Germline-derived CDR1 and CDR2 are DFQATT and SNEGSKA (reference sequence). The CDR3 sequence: CSARDGTYEQYV. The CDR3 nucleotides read TGCAGTGCTAGAGACGGAACCTACGAGCAGTACGTC.

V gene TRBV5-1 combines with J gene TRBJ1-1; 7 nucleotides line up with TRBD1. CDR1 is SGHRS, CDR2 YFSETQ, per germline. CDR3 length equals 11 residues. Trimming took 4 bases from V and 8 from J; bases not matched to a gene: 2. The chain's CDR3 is CASSTDREAFF. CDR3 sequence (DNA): TGCGCCAGCAGCACGGACAGGGAAGCTTTCTTT. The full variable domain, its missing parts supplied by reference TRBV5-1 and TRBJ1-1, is KAGVTQTPRYLIKTRGQQVTLSCSPISGHRSVSWYQQTPGQGLQFLFEYFSETQRNKGNFPGRFSGRQFSNSRSEMNVSTLELGDSALYLCASSTDREAFFGQGTRLTVV.

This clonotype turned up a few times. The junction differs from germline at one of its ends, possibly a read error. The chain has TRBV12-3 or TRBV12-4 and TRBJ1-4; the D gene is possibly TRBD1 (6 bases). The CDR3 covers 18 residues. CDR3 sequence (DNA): TGTACCAGCAGTTTTCGAACGGGGGCGATTGCAACTAATGAAAAACTGTTTTTT. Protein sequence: CTSSFRTGAIATNEKLFF.

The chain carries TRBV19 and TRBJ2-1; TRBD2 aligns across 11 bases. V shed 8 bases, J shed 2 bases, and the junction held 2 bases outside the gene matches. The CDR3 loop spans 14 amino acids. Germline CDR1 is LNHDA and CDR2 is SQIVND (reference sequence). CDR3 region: CASGLAGTYNEQFF. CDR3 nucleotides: TGTGCCAGTGGACTAGCGGGTACCTACAATGAGCAGTTCTTC.

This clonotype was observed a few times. The CDR3: CSSLGATQETQYF. CDR3 DNA sequence: TGCAGCTCCCTGGGGGCTACTCAAGAGACCCAGTACTTC. The chain is built from TRBV29-1 and TRBJ2-5; TRBD1 might be the D (6 bases). The ends were cut back, 8 bases at V and 2 bases at J, with 15 bases in the middle. Per the germline V gene, CDR1 is SQVTM and CDR2 is ANQGSEA. The CDR3 sequence is 13 residues long. The whole variable domain, filled in from reference TRBV29-1 and TRBJ2-5, reads SAVISQKPSRDICQRGTSLTIQCQVDSQVTMMFWYRQQPGQSLTLIATANQGSEATYESGFVIDKFPISRPNLTFSTLTVSNMSPEDSSIYLCSSLGATQETQYFGPGTRLLVL.

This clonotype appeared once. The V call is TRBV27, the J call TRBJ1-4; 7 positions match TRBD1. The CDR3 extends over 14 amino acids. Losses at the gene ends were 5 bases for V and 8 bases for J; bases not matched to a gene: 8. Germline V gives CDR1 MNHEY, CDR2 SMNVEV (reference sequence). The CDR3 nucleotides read TGTGCCAGCAGTGTAAGACAGGGACAAGAAAAACTGTTTTTT. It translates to CASSVRQGQEKLFF.

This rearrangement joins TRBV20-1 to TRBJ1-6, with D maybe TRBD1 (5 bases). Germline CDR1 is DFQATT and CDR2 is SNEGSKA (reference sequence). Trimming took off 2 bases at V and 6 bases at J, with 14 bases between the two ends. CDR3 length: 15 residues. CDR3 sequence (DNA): TGCAGTGCTAGAAACACCGGGACTTCTAATTCACCCCTCCACTTT. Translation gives CSARNTGTSNSPLHF.

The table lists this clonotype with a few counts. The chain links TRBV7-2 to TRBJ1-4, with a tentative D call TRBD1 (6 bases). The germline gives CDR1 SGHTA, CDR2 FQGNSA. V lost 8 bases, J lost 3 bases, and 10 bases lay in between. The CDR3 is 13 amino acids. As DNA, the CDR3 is TGTGCCAGCCTAGGGGGGGCTAATGAAAAACTGTTTTTT. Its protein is CASLGGANEKLFF.